This T cell receptor beta chain was identified during a study of Graves' ophthalmopathy and Graves' hyperthyroidism. For the study at large: The blood sample was drawn at first diagnosis and before any treatment. Study outcomes and limitations: Distinction of ophthalmopathy from stable hyperthyroidism by a 13-signature model reached roughly 85% sensitivity and 75% to 83% specificity. Most thyroid-expanded clonotypes exceeding 0.001 frequency were also found in blood.

After removal of 1 base from V and 5 bases from J, the junction contained 6 bases not matched to a gene. CDR3 length: 14 amino acids. Germline V gene sequence: CDR1 DFQATT, CDR2 SNEGSKA (reference sequence). Transcripts of RNA were the source for amplifying TCR beta CDR3 regions. Amplification began with first-round RT-PCR using HTBI primers, then second-round multiplex PCR was performed. Each CDR3 protein is one row after TCRdb ran MiXCR on the multiplex PCR reads. The top ten hold under 55% of the sample, which has approximately 210,000 distinct CDR3 sequences, about a fifth seen once. Reliance was placed on clinical symptoms, serum thyroxine, TRAb, thyroid ultrasound and orbital computed tomography for diagnosis. This clonotype was observed at least ten times. What it recognizes is unknown.

This TCR was sampled from a woman between 50 and 59 years old with Graves' ophthalmopathy. The V and J genes are TRBV20-1 and TRBJ2-7, with TRBD2 matching 9 bases. Sequenced material: peripheral blood. The CDR3 coding sequence is TGCAGTGCTAGAGTAAGCGGGAGGCTTCACGAGCAGTACTTC. Translated, it gives CSARVSGRLHEQYF.